The 21 T cell receptor beta chains given below trace back to one sample, sequenced in a study of molecular identifiers for immune sequencing clone quantification (dated by TCRdb to 2017 to 2018). The method was PCR. Sequencing instrument: NextSeq 500. The public reads were reanalyzed by TCRdb: fastp trimming at Q25, MiXCR alignment, in-frame beta chains only. Rows merge per CDR3 protein into single entries with the most common DNA and genes. Within this sample are over 90,000 distinct CDR3 sequences, with about 35% of them counted one time only. Roughly 9.7% of the sample goes to the ten largest clones. Input material: naive CD8+ T cells from blood, with Jurkat cell RNA spiked in. The sample's cell subset or site, from its label and the paper: FACS-sorted CD8+CD4-CCR7+CD45RA+ naive T cells. Receptors originate from a human donor in good health. Some libraries in this study had Jurkat cell RNA spiked in.

The V and J genes are TRBV27 and TRBJ2-2; D not resolved. Germline assignment: CDR1 MNHEY and CDR2 SMNVEV (reference sequence). Deletions cut 0 bases from V and 3 bases from J, with 5 bases between. The CDR3 is made up of 14 amino acids. CDR3 DNA: TGTGCCAGCAGTTTATCCGCTTACACCGGGGAGCTGTTTTTT. Translating it yields CASSLSAYTGELFF.

The chain is built from TRBV11-2 and TRBJ2-1; 7 bases agree with TRBD1. Trimming removed 4 bases from V and 7 bases from J; junction bases left unmatched: 1. CDR1 and CDR2 (germline): SGHAT, FQNNGV. The CDR3 spans 12 residues. The CDR3 DNA sequence: TGTGCCAGCAGCTCCAGGGGGAATGAGCAGTTCTTC. The encoded protein is CASSSRGNEQFF.

In this sample, this clonotype turned up many times. V usage is TRBV7-3 and J usage is TRBJ2-7, with 9 positions matching TRBD2. This CDR3 region has 15 residues. Germline values: CDR1 SGHTA, CDR2 FQGTGA. V was clipped by 2 bases and J by 5 bases; unmatched bases: 7. The CDR3, as DNA: TGTGCCAGCAGCTTAGACGCGGGAGGGTATAACGAGCAGTACTTC. This codes for CASSLDAGGYNEQYF. The full variable domain, in which reference TRBV7-3 and TRBJ2-7 provide the parts outside the CDR3, is GAGVSQTPSNKVTEKGKYVELRCDPISGHTALYWYRQSLGQGPEFLIYFQGTGAADDSGLPNDRFFAVRPEGSVSTLKIQRTERGDSAVYLCASSLDAGGYNEQYFGPGTRLTVT.

For this clonotype: Compared with germline, one end of the junction differs, possibly owing to a read error. This rearrangement joins TRBV14 to TRBJ2-5; D tentatively reads TRBD1 or TRBD2 (5 bases each). This CDR3 spans 13 amino acids. CDR1 and CDR2 (germline): SGHDN, FVKESK. CDR3: CASSLWGMETQHF. The DNA of the CDR3 is TGTGCCAGCAGCTTGTGGGGGATGGAGACCCAGCACTTC.

The chain recombines TRBV20-1 with TRBJ2-7, with D possibly called TRBD1 or TRBD2 (5 bases each). The CDR3 extends over 15 amino acids. Germline V gene lookup returns CDR1 DFQATT and CDR2 SNEGSKA (reference sequence). Trimming removed 6 bases at V and 4 bases at J, with 22 bases between. The CDR3 DNA reads TGCAGTGCAAACCACCCGACGCGGTGGGGGTACGAGCAGTACTTC. Amino acid sequence: CSANHPTRWGYEQYF.

This clonotype has at least ten counts. The CDR3 region is CASSTRLWGRVNTEAFF. The CDR3 coding sequence is TGTGCCAGCAGTACCCGACTTTGGGGTCGGGTGAACACTGAAGCTTTCTTT. The chain carries TRBV28 and TRBJ1-1; the D is unclear. V was trimmed by 5 bases and J by 0 bases, leaving 19 bases between them. The CDR3 contains 17 residues. CDR1 is MDHEN and CDR2 is SYDVKM in the germline V gene.

The rearrangement joins TRBV19 to TRBJ1-1; D remains ambiguous. The CDR3 spans 15 residues. The germline gives CDR1 LNHDA, CDR2 SQIVND (reference sequence). The ends were cut back, 5 bases at V and 3 bases at J, with 16 bases in the middle. CDR3 DNA: TGTGCCAGTAGTGTGAGCGTAGGTCGGGACACTGAAGCTTTCTTT. It translates to CASSVSVGRDTEAFF. The whole variable domain, remainder taken from reference TRBV19 and TRBJ1-1, is DGGITQSPKYLFRKEGQNVTLSCEQNLNHDAMYWYRQDPGQGLRLIYYSQIVNDFQKGDIAEGYSVSREKKESFPLTVTSAQKNPTAFYLCASSVSVGRDTEAFFGQGTRLTVV.

This clonotype was picked up a small number of times. The chain couples TRBV28 to TRBJ1-4; D gene uncertain. Deletions cut 2 bases from V and 8 bases from J, with 12 bases between. The CDR3 loop spans 14 amino acids. CDR1 is MDHEN, CDR2 SYDVKM, per germline. The CDR3 loop is CASSLARAWEKLFF. The CDR3 coding sequence is TGTGCCAGCAGTTTAGCTAGGGCTTGGGAAAAACTGTTTTTT. The full variable domain, rest sourced from reference TRBV28 and TRBJ1-4, is DVKVTQSSRYLVKRTGEKVFLECVQDMDHENMFWYRQDPGLGLRLIYFSYDVKMKEKGDIPEGYSVSREKKERFSLILESASTNQTSMYLCASSLARAWEKLFFGSGTQLSVL.

With respect to this clonotype: Just one base apart from a much larger clone, this may be a read error. CDR3 bases: TGTGCCAGCGCCGTTTGGATCGACAGCTACGAGCAGTACTTC. It codes for CASAVWIDSYEQYF. This chain links TRBV7-8 with TRBJ2-7, with D perhaps TRBD1 (5 bases). V lost 8 bases to trimming and J lost 3 bases, with 17 bases between them. CDR1 is SGHVS and CDR2 is FQNEAQ in the germline V gene. This CDR3 region has 14 residues.

The sample holds a few counts of this clonotype. This chain links TRBV11-2 with TRBJ2-3; D remains unclear. The V and J ends lost 3 bases and 0 bases respectively, with 13 bases between them. The germline V gene encodes CDR1 SGHAT and CDR2 FQNNGV. The CDR3 loop spans 16 amino acids. The CDR3 region has the DNA TGTGCCAGCAGCTTTGAGGTTGGGCAAAGCACAGATACGCAGTATTTT. It yields the protein CASSFEVGQSTDTQYF.

This clonotype has ten or more counts. V and J are TRBV20-1 and TRBJ2-4; unclear D gene. This CDR3 comprises 13 residues. Germline V gives CDR1 DFQATT, CDR2 SNEGSKA (reference sequence). V lost 5 bases and J 2 bases, leaving 10 bases between the germline ends. The CDR3: CSAVLATKNIQYF. DNA for the CDR3: TGCAGTGCTGTCCTGGCGACCAAAAACATTCAGTACTTC.

This clonotype was seen ten or more times. The CDR3 reads CASSGSSGSCTDTQYF. CDR3 nucleotides: TGTGCCAGCAGCGGGTCTAGCGGATCGTGCACAGATACGCAGTATTTT. The gene calls are TRBV7-7 and TRBJ2-3; 7 positions match TRBD2. This CDR3 spans 16 amino acids. The junction had 9 bases not matched to a gene; V was cut back by 5 bases and J by 1 base. Germline V gene data show CDR1 as SSHAT and CDR2 as FNYEAQ (reference sequence).

The chain carries TRBV9 and TRBJ2-5, with D maybe TRBD2 (6 bases). V was cut by 2 bases and J by 3 bases, with 20 bases left in between. The CDR3 spans 17 residues. Germline CDR1 SGDLS, CDR2 YYNGEE. The DNA for the CDR3 is TGTGCCAGCAGCGTGGGGGTGGGTAGCGGAGAAAAAGAGACCCAGTACTTC. Its protein product is CASSVGVGSGEKETQYF.

Details on this clonotype: This may be a read error: a much more frequent sequence differs by one nucleotide. This chain connects TRBV12-3 or TRBV12-4 to TRBJ2-3, with a tentative D call TRBD2 (5 bases). V was trimmed by 7 bases and J by 2 bases, leaving 13 bases between them. CDR3 length equals 14 residues. CDR3 sequence (DNA): TGTGCCAGCATTAGTAGACTAAACACAGATACGCAGTATTTT. Translating gives CASISRLNTDTQYF.

A note on this clonotype: A read error is likely, as this CDR3 ends without the conserved phenylalanine or tryptophan. This sequence joins TRBV20-1 and TRBJ2-7; D might be TRBD2 (6 bases). The CDR3 totals 15 residues. CDR1 DFQATT and CDR2 SNEGSKA come from the germline V gene (reference sequence). V shed 1 base and J shed 5 bases, with 18 bases lying between them. This CDR3 is CSARGRVAEAHEQYY. Written as DNA, the CDR3 is TGCAGTGCTAGAGGCCGGGTAGCGGAGGCCCACGAGCAGTACTAC.

This clonotype was counted at least ten times. This chain joins TRBV5-6 and TRBJ2-7; the D is unclear. Germline V CDR1 and CDR2: SGHDT, YYEEEE. V lost 0 bases and J 6 bases, leaving 7 bases between the germline ends. This CDR3 is 12 amino acids long. For the CDR3, the DNA is TGTGCCAGCAGCTTGGGACCCTTCGAGCAGTACTTC. It is translated as CASSLGPFEQYF.

The chain couples TRBV12-3 or TRBV12-4 to TRBJ2-7; no clear D gene. Trimming took off 10 bases at V and 5 bases at J, with 15 bases between the two ends. The length of the CDR3 is 12 residues. The CDR3 sequence is CATARARDEQYF. CDR3 bases: TGTGCCACCGCTCGGGCTCGCGACGAGCAGTACTTC.

Of note for this clonotype: This may be a read error, as it is one base from a much larger clone. The J gene is TRBJ2-5, the V gene TRBV28; tentative D call: TRBD2 (5 bases). CDR1 MDHEN and CDR2 SYDVKM come from the germline V gene. The CDR3 has 13 amino acids. CDR3 sequence (DNA): TGTGCCAGCAGCCCAGTGTCGGAGGAGACCCAGCACTTC. This codes for CASSPVSEETQHF.

This clonotype is termed medium-sized (0.01 to 0.1%). V gene TRBV12-3 or TRBV12-4 combines with J gene TRBJ2-2; D may be TRBD1 (6 bases). Trimming stripped 5 bases from V and 9 bases from J, with 10 bases between. This CDR3 region has 12 residues. The CDR3, as DNA: TGTGCCAGCAGTAATACAGGGAGGGAGCTGTTTTTT. It codes for CASSNTGRELFF.

This clonotype was observed many times. This rearrangement joins TRBV13 to TRBJ2-3; 7 nucleotides agree with TRBD2. Germline lookup yields CDR1 PRHDT and CDR2 FYEKMQ (reference sequence). The V segment lost 3 bases and the J segment 1 base; nucleotides outside the gene matches: 4. The CDR3 length is 15 residues. This CDR3 reads CASSLPSGGTDTQYF. CDR3 coding DNA: TGTGCCAGCAGCTTGCCTAGCGGAGGCACAGATACGCAGTATTTT.

On this clonotype itself: This CDR3 fails to terminate in the conserved phenylalanine or tryptophan, so it likely reflects a read error. The gene calls are TRBV4-1 and TRBJ2-7, with 7 positions matching TRBD2. Germline V gives CDR1 MGHRA, CDR2 YSYEKL. The CDR3 loop spans 15 amino acids. V dropped 4 bases and J dropped 3; count of bases not matched to a gene: 9. CDR3 sequence (DNA): TGCGCCAGCAGCCCAGCGGGAAACTCCTACTACGAGCAGTACATC. As protein: CASSPAGNSYYEQYI.